Listed below are T cell receptor beta chains from one sample, sequenced in a study of blood T cells in healthy people across ages. TCRdb reanalysed the 5' RACE reads using MiXCR and keeps one entry per CDR3 protein. The table has approximately 790,000 distinct CDR3 sequences, less than 80% seen once. The sequenced material came from blood. Receptors were obtained from a man aged 30 to 39 in good health. Both conserved end residues are part of each CDR3. D genes are given only for firm matches. A row's size may be missing; if present it is once, few, many or a size class.

j_call,clone_size,v_call,d_call,cdr3_nt,cdr3_aa
TRBJ2-1,NA,TRBV4-3,NA,TGCGCCAGCAGCCCCTTGGACGGGGGAAGCTCCTACAATGAGCAGTTCTTC,CASSPLDGGSSYNEQFF
TRBJ2-3,NA,TRBV20-1,TRBD2,TGCAGTGCAGTAATAGCGGGGGAGGGGAAAGATACGCAGTATTTT,CSAVIAGEGKDTQYF
TRBJ1-3,NA,TRBV4-1,NA,TGCGCCAGCAGCCAAGATCAGGCGGTTCGAGGAAACACCATATATTTT,CASSQDQAVRGNTIYF
TRBJ2-1,NA,TRBV6-2/TRBV6-3,NA,TGTGCCAGCAGCCCCGGTGGGACCTCCTACAATGAGCAGTTCTTC,CASSPGGTSYNEQFF
TRBJ2-7,NA,TRBV5-1,TRBD1,TGCGCCAGCAGCCCGGGGTCTTTCAAGGACAGGGGGCACGAGCAGTACTTC,CASSPGSFKDRGHEQYF
TRBJ2-1,many,TRBV5-1,TRBD2,TGCGCCAGCAGCCCGGACGGGACTAACAATGAGCAGTTCTTC,CASSPDGTNNEQFF
TRBJ1-4,NA,TRBV4-1,NA,TGCGCCAGCAGCCAAGATTCACTAACGGGCCTTGCAACTAATGAAAAACTGTTTTTT,CASSQDSLTGLATNEKLFF
TRBJ2-5,NA,TRBV5-5,NA,TGTGCCAGCAGCACGACGGGACAAGGGACCCAGTACTTC,CASSTTGQGTQYF
TRBJ2-3,NA,TRBV20-1,TRBD2,TGCAGTGCTAGTCGGCCTAGCGGGGGGGCCCTCCGCGACACAGATACGCAGTATTTT,CSASRPSGGALRDTDTQYF
TRBJ1-1,NA,TRBV29-1,NA,TGCAGCGTTGTTGGTGGGACTGAAGCTTTCTTT,CSVVGGTEAFF
TRBJ1-2,few,TRBV7-2,TRBD1,TGTGCCAGCAGCCTCAGCGGACAGGGAGGCTATGGCTACACCTTC,CASSLSGQGGYGYTF
TRBJ2-5,NA,TRBV6-6,NA,TGTGCCAGCAGTAGAGTGTTCGGACTAACCCCCCCGGAGACCCAGTACTTC,CASSRVFGLTPPETQYF
TRBJ2-1,NA,TRBV7-2,TRBD1,TGTGCCAGCAGCTCCTCCCTAGGGACAGCGAACTACAATGAGCAGTTCTTC,CASSSSLGTANYNEQFF
TRBJ1-2,NA,TRBV7-4,TRBD1,TGTGCCAGCAGCTCCCGGGACAGGGGAGACGGCTACACCTTC,CASSSRDRGDGYTF
TRBJ1-2,NA,TRBV2,NA,TGTGCCACTCCATGGCCGGACTATGGCTACACCTTC,CATPWPDYGYTF
TRBJ2-3,few,TRBV6-2/TRBV6-3,NA,TGTGCCAGCAGTTCGACGGAGGATACGCAGTATTTT,CASSSTEDTQYF
TRBJ2-3,NA,TRBV15,NA,TGTGCCACCAGCAGAGATCTCGGAGCGGCAGATACGCAGTATTTT,CATSRDLGAADTQYF
TRBJ2-1,NA,TRBV28,NA,TGTGCCAGCAGTTTACCCAGGGGGGTGGGGATTCAGTTCTTC,CASSLPRGVGIQFF
TRBJ2-7,few,TRBV24-1,TRBD2,TGTGCCACCAGTGATCGGACTAGCGGGGTGAACGAGCAGTACTTC,CATSDRTSGVNEQYF
TRBJ2-7,NA,TRBV7-9,NA,TGTGCCAGCAGCTTGGGCTCCCAGGCTATTCCCTACGAGCAGTACTTC,CASSLGSQAIPYEQYF
TRBJ2-3,NA,TRBV7-2,NA,TGTGCCAGCAGCTTAGACCAGTACACAGATACGCAGTATTTT,CASSLDQYTDTQYF
TRBJ2-7,few,TRBV2,NA,TGTGCCAGCAGTGGGACGACCTACGAGCAGTACTTC,CASSGTTYEQYF
TRBJ2-7,few,TRBV6-2/TRBV6-3,NA,TGTGCCAGCAGTTCGTGGACAGAAGGGGCCTACGAGCAGTACTTC,CASSSWTEGAYEQYF
TRBJ2-2,NA,TRBV6-5,NA,TGTGCCAGCCGGGACACGAACACCGGGGAGCTGTTTTTT,CASRDTNTGELFF
TRBJ2-3,NA,TRBV2,TRBD2,TGTGCCAGCACCACCGGGACTAGCGGGGGAACAGATACGCAGTATTTT,CASTTGTSGGTDTQYF
TRBJ2-1,once,TRBV27,TRBD1,TGTGCCAGCAGTTTATGGGTGACAGGGGGCCTGAATGAGCAGTTCTTC,CASSLWVTGGLNEQFF
TRBJ2-7,NA,TRBV5-1,NA,TGCGCCAGCAGCATGGGACATTCGGACGAGCAGTACTTC,CASSMGHSDEQYF
TRBJ2-7,NA,TRBV7-2,NA,TGTGCCAGCAGCTTCAGCGGGACAGGCTTCTCCTACGAGCAGTACTTC,CASSFSGTGFSYEQYF
TRBJ2-1,NA,TRBV9,NA,TGTGCCAGCAGCGTAGCGGGGGCCCGGGGGTATGAGCAGTTCTTC,CASSVAGARGYEQFF
TRBJ2-5,NA,TRBV2,TRBD2,TGTGCCAGCAGTGTAAGCATAGCGGGGCCTGGGGAGACCCAGTACTTC,CASSVSIAGPGETQYF
TRBJ2-6,NA,TRBV3-1,NA,TGTGCCAGCAGCCAAGGATCAGCCGGGCCCTCTGGGGCCAACGTCCTGACTTTC,CASSQGSAGPSGANVLTF
TRBJ2-5,NA,TRBV9,NA,TGTGCCAGCGGCGTCTGGGCCTACGGGGAGCAGTACTTC,CASGVWAYGEQYF
TRBJ2-1,NA,TRBV20-1,NA,TGCAGTGTCACCCTGGGTAGCGGCAACCTCAATGAGCAGTTCTTC,CSVTLGSGNLNEQFF
TRBJ2-1,NA,TRBV4-3,TRBD2,TGCGCCAGCAGCCTCCTAGCGGGTAACAATGAGCAGTTCTTC,CASSLLAGNNEQFF
TRBJ1-6,NA,TRBV27,NA,TGTGCCAGCAGTCCGTTAGGAGTAACTTCACCCCTCCACTTT,CASSPLGVTSPLHF
TRBJ1-2,NA,TRBV12-3/TRBV12-4,NA,TGTGCCAGCAGTTTCAACAACTTTAACTATGGCTACACCTTC,CASSFNNFNYGYTF
TRBJ2-1,NA,TRBV7-2,NA,TGTGCCAGCAGCTTAAGGGTAACAAGCTCCTACAATGAGCAGTTCTTC,CASSLRVTSSYNEQFF
TRBJ1-4,NA,TRBV4-3,NA,TGCGCCAGCAGCCTCAACATCCCGTACTTACTTGCAACTAATGAAAAACTGTTTTTT,CASSLNIPYLLATNEKLFF
TRBJ1-2,few,TRBV12-3/TRBV12-4,NA,TGTGCCAGCAGTTTCTCGGCAGGGAGTGGCTACACCTTC,CASSFSAGSGYTF
TRBJ2-4,NA,TRBV20-1,NA,TGCAGTGTAGGCCCAGGGTCCAAAAACATTCAGTACTTC,CSVGPGSKNIQYF
TRBJ1-5,NA,TRBV12-3/TRBV12-4,TRBD1,TGTGCCAGCAGGGTGGACAGGGCTCAGCCCCAGCATTTT,CASRVDRAQPQHF
TRBJ2-1,once,TRBV7-9,TRBD2,TGTGCCAGCAGCTTGGCGTCGGGACTAGCGGGGAAGGATGAGCAGTTCTTC,CASSLASGLAGKDEQFF
TRBJ2-7,few,TRBV11-2,TRBD1,TGTGCCAGCAGCTTAATGGGTAGGGGGCTTATCGACGAGCAGTACTTC,CASSLMGRGLIDEQYF
TRBJ2-7,NA,TRBV27,NA,TGTGCCAGCAGTTTATGGGACCGGTACGAGCAGTACTTC,CASSLWDRYEQYF
TRBJ2-7,few,TRBV13,NA,TGTGCCAGCAGCTCTCGGGCCTACGAGCAGTACTTC,CASSSRAYEQYF
TRBJ2-5,few,TRBV29-1,NA,TGCAGCGTTGGGCGACGGGGGAGAGAGACCCAGTACTTC,CSVGRRGRETQYF
TRBJ2-3,NA,TRBV7-2,TRBD2,TGTGCCAGCAGCTTAAAACTTCGGGGGGGCACAGATACGCAGTATTTT,CASSLKLRGGTDTQYF
TRBJ1-2,many,TRBV30,TRBD1,TGTGCCTGGAGTCCTCAGGGGGCGAGCGGCTACACCTTC,CAWSPQGASGYTF
TRBJ2-7,NA,TRBV10-3,NA,TGTGCCACGGGACGGGATTACGAGCAGTACTTC,CATGRDYEQYF
TRBJ2-1,NA,TRBV5-1,NA,TGCGCCAGCAGCTCGAATAAGGGGAACCTCAACAATGAGCAGTTCTTC,CASSSNKGNLNNEQFF
TRBJ2-7,few,TRBV12-3/TRBV12-4,TRBD1,TGTGCCAGCAGAGGGGGACAGGCCGAGCAGTACTTC,CASRGGQAEQYF
TRBJ2-5,NA,TRBV2,NA,TGTGCCAGCGGATACAGGGCTCTAGAGACCCAGTACTTC,CASGYRALETQYF
TRBJ2-3,NA,TRBV28,NA,TGTGCCAGCAGTCTGGGAGGAGGTGGACAGTTTCACGATACGCAGTATTTT,CASSLGGGGQFHDTQYF
TRBJ2-7,NA,TRBV29-1,NA,TGCAGCGTGTATTCGGCCGAGCAGTACTTC,CSVYSAEQYF
TRBJ1-5,NA,TRBV3-1,TRBD1,TGTGCCAGCAGCCAAACACAGGGGGGCAATCAGCCCCAGCATTTT,CASSQTQGGNQPQHF
TRBJ1-2,NA,TRBV28,TRBD1,TGTGCCAGCAGTTTATTGCAGGGGGAGCAGAGCCATGGCTACACCTTC,CASSLLQGEQSHGYTF
TRBJ2-2,NA,TRBV7-9,TRBD1,TGTGCCAGCCCGGGGACAGGGATTACCGGGGAGCTGTTTTTT,CASPGTGITGELFF
TRBJ2-1,NA,TRBV6-6,NA,TGTGCCAGCACCTTCCGCCCCCAAACAGGGAAAGACGAGCAGTTCTTC,CASTFRPQTGKDEQFF
TRBJ2-5,NA,TRBV15,TRBD2,TGTGCCACCAGCAGAGAACTAGCGGGGGGGCTAGGAGAGACCCAGTACTTC,CATSRELAGGLGETQYF
TRBJ2-7,few,TRBV20-1,TRBD2,TGCAGTGCTAGGTCTGGGACGCGGGGGGGAAAGGTGGACGAGCAGTACTTC,CSARSGTRGGKVDEQYF